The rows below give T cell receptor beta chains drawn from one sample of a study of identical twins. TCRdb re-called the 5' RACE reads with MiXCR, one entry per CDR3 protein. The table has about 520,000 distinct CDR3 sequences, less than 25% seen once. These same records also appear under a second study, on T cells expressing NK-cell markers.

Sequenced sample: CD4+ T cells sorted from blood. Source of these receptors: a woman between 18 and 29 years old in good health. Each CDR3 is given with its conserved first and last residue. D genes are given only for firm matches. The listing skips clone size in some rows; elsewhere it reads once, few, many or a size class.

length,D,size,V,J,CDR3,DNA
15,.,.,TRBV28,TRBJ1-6,CASSSRGGYNSPLHF,TGTGCCAGCAGTTCCAGGGGAGGGTATAATTCACCCCTCCACTTT
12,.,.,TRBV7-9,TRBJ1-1,CASSFTETEAFF,TGTGCCAGCAGCTTCACGGAGACTGAAGCTTTCTTT
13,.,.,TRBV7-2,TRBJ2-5,CASSSTGWETQYF,TGTGCCAGCAGCTCGACAGGATGGGAGACCCAGTACTTC
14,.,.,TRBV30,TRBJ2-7,CAWSVTSGPYEQYF,TGTGCCTGGAGTGTAACGAGCGGGCCCTACGAGCAGTACTTC
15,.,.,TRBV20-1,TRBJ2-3,CSAQGGELNTDTQYF,TGCAGTGCTCAGGGGGGGGAACTTAACACAGATACGCAGTATTTT
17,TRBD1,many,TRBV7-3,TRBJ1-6,CASSLNLPRTGHSPLHF,TGTGCCAGCAGCTTAAACCTCCCTAGGACAGGGCATTCACCCCTCCACTTT
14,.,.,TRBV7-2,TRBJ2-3,CASSLVREADTQYF,TGTGCCAGCAGCTTAGTCAGGGAGGCAGATACGCAGTATTTT
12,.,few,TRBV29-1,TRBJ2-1,CSASRYPNEQFF,TGCAGCGCGTCTCGATATCCCAATGAGCAGTTCTTC
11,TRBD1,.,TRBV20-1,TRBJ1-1,CSGTGGLGAFF,TGCAGTGGTACAGGGGGTTTGGGTGCTTTCTTT
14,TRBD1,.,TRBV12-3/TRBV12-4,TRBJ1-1,CASSSYRGKTEAFF,TGTGCCAGCAGTTCCTACAGGGGCAAGACTGAAGCTTTCTTT
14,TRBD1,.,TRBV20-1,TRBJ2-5,CSARGGQGQETQYF,TGCAGTGCTAGAGGGGGACAGGGACAAGAGACCCAGTACTTC
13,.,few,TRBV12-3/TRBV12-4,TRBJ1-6,CASSPQGYSPLHF,TGTGCCAGCAGTCCACAGGGATATTCACCCCTCCACTTT
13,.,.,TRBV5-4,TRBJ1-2,CASRPQSNYGYTF,TGTGCCAGCAGGCCACAGTCTAACTATGGCTACACCTTC
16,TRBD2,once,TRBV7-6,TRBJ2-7,CASSQGLAGAYYEQYF,TGTGCCAGCAGCCAGGGACTAGCGGGAGCCTACTACGAGCAGTACTTC
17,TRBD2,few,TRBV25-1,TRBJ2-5,CASSPGLAGVNGETQYF,TGTGCCAGCTCCCCGGGACTAGCGGGAGTGAATGGAGAGACCCAGTACTTC
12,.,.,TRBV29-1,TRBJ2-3,CSVRASTDTQYF,TGCAGCGTTCGGGCCAGCACAGATACGCAGTATTTT
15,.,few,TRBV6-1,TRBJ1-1,CASSRYITGVSGTFF,TGTGCCAGCAGCCGATATATCACAGGCGTCTCGGGGACTTTCTTT
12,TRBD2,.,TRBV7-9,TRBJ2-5,CASSKRGETQYF,TGTGCCAGCTCAAAGCGGGGAGAGACCCAGTACTTC
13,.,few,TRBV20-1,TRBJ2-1,CSERGAGGNEQFF,TGCAGTGAACGGGGGGCAGGGGGCAATGAGCAGTTCTTC
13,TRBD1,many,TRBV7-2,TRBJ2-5,CASSSTGRQTQYF,TGTGCCAGCAGCTCGACAGGGCGGCAGACCCAGTACTTC
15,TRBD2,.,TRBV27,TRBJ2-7,CASSFSPGGPYEQYF,TGTGCCAGCAGTTTCTCGCCGGGAGGTCCCTACGAGCAGTACTTC
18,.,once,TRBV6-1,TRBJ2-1,CASRLGIRPANSYNEQFF,TGTGCCAGCAGACTAGGGATTAGGCCAGCCAACTCCTACAATGAGCAGTTCTTC
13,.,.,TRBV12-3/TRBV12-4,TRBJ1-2,CASSLHHIRGYTF,TGTGCCAGCAGTCTCCACCACATTAGGGGCTACACCTTC
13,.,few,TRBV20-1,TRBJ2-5,CSARVEGLETQYF,TGCAGTGCTAGAGTAGAGGGGTTAGAGACCCAGTACTTC
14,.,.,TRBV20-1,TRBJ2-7,CSATGGFGRDEQYF,TGCAGTGCTACAGGGGGGTTCGGCAGGGACGAGCAGTACTTC
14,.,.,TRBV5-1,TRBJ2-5,CASSLLGEQETQYF,TGCGCCAGCAGCTTGTTGGGGGAACAAGAGACCCAGTACTTC
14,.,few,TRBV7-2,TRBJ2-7,CASSWTKGVGEQYF,TGTGCCAGCAGCTGGACTAAGGGGGTAGGCGAGCAGTACTTC
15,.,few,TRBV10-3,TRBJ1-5,CAISEPTGGNQPQHF,TGTGCCATCAGTGAACCTACGGGGGGCAATCAGCCCCAGCATTTT
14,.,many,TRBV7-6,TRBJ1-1,CASSLSGGLTEAFF,TGTGCCAGCAGCTTGTCGGGAGGGCTTACTGAAGCTTTCTTT